This T cell receptor beta chain was identified during a study of cytomegalovirus exposure and HLA in healthy donors. In the PCR, 60 Vbeta and 13 Jbeta primers were used. Measured with immunoSEQ multiplex PCR; TCRdb has only the in-frame clones, and not every one. Of around 120,000 clones listed, 60% to 85% were seen once; the top ten hold about 3.4%. Study-wide points: In a later analysis, specific HLA alleles were associated with some 16,000 TCR beta sequences at a 0.05 false discovery rate. The productive fraction for most TCR beta V segments was about 87% or about 30% in an earlier analysis. The authors enumerated under 200 TCR beta chains as linked to cytomegalovirus.

Details on this clone: The antigen remains undetermined.

Sequencing was done on a sample of PBMCs. The TCR sequence derives from a man aged 25 to 40 in good health and CMV-seronegative.

The CDR3 coding sequence is TGTGCCAGCAGCGTACGAGGGATCACTACTGAGGAGACCCAGTACTTC. Residues: CASSVRGITTEETQYF. The V and J genes are TRBV9 and TRBJ2-5; TRBD2 is a possible D gene (5 bases). Looked up from germline, CDR1 is SGDLS and CDR2 is YYNGEE. The CDR3 covers 16 residues. V was trimmed by 1 base and J by 5 bases, leaving 18 bases between them.